This T cell receptor (beta chain) was sequenced for a study of cytomegalovirus exposure and HLA in healthy donors. Background on the study: The Caucasian-associated ancestry cluster contained roughly four fifths of the roughly 400 genotyped donors.

This CDR3 comprises 16 residues. The V end lost 1 base, the J end lost 0 bases, and 10 bases lay between the germline ends. Germline values: CDR1 SEHNR, CDR2 FQNEAQ (reference sequence). Researchers ran the PCR with 60 Vbeta and 13 Jbeta primers. Profiling relied on immunoSEQ multiplex PCR, and the TCRdb table lists in-frame clones only, not all of them. This sample carries under 200,000 clones, with about 6.8% going to the ten biggest clones. Sequencing used PBMCs. The receptor comes from a man aged 30 to 39 in good health and CMV-seronegative. This chain connects TRBV7-9 to TRBJ2-1, with D possibly being TRBD2 (6 bases). The DNA of the CDR3 is TGTGCCAGCAGCTTAGGTGGAGGGTACTCCTACAATGAGCAGTTCTTC. It translates to CASSLGGGYSYNEQFF. Full variable domain (rest looked up from reference TRBV7-9 and TRBJ2-1): DTGVSQNPRHKITKRGQNVTFRCDPISEHNRLYWYRQTLGQGPEFLTYFQNEAQLEKSRLLSDRFSAERPKGSFSTLEIQRTEQGDSAMYLCASSLGGGYSYNEQFFGPGTRLTVL.